This T cell receptor (beta chain) was captured in a study of CD8 T cells in ankylosing spondylitis. The V and J ends lost 0 bases and 2 bases, in that order; junction bases with no gene match: 12. This CDR3 is built from 17 residues. Germline V CDR1 and CDR2: DFQATT, SNEGSKA (reference sequence). TCRdb used MiXCR to reprocess the 5' RACE reads, holding one entry per CDR3 protein. The sample lists about 360,000 distinct CDR3 sequences, 20% seen once, with 13% in the top ten. This clonotype was seen a handful of times. The chain is built from TRBV20-1 and TRBJ2-7, with 8 bases aligning to TRBD1. The sequence derives from a male donor with ankylosing spondylitis or in good health (not recorded which). The sequencing input was blood, either unsorted or a sorted T cell fraction (not recorded which). The CDR3 nucleotides are TGCAGTGCTAGAGATCTCGACAGGGGTGAGTGGGCCTACGAGCAGTACTTC. It translates to CSARDLDRGEWAYEQYF.